The 3 T cell receptor beta chains presented below share a single source sample, sequenced in a study of Graves' ophthalmopathy and Graves' hyperthyroidism. Amplification of TCR beta CDR3 regions used RNA transcripts. After a first-round RT-PCR with HTBI primers, a second-round multiplex PCR was run. In TCRdb, the multiplex PCR reads were re-called with MiXCR into one record per CDR3 protein. The profile shows hundreds of thousands of distinct CDR3 sequences, roughly 20% of them singletons. Material: peripheral blood. The receptor source for this set is a woman between 18 and 30 years old with stable Graves' hyperthyroidism. Some clones in this sample may be carry-over from other donors' samples.

This clonotype was seen many times. The DNA of the CDR3 is TGTGCAGGACAGGGAAACTATAATTCACCCCTCCACTTT. As protein: CAGQGNYNSPLHF. This chain joins TRBV28 and TRBJ1-6, with 8 bases fitting TRBD1. The germline gives CDR1 MDHEN, CDR2 SYDVKM. This CDR3 has 13 residues.

This clonotype was counted a single time. The chain combines TRBV11-2 with TRBJ2-5; D is perhaps TRBD2 (6 bases). Trimming cost V 5 bases and J 2 bases, with 18 bases left between them. In germline, CDR1 is SGHAT, CDR2 FQNNGV. The CDR3 totals 16 residues. The CDR3 coding sequence is TGTGCCAGCAGCCGAATGGGGGGTCGGCTGCAAGAGACCCAGTACTTC. This codes for CASSRMGGRLQETQYF. The complete variable domain, with remaining parts taken from reference TRBV11-2 and TRBJ2-5, reads EAGVAQSPRYKIIEKRQSVAFWCNPISGHATLYWYQQILGQGPKLLIQFQNNGVVDDSQLPKDRFSAERLKGVDSTLKIQPAKLEDSAVYLCASSRMGGRLQETQYFGPGTRLLVL.

This clonotype has at least ten counts. This chain uses TRBV11-3 with TRBJ2-7; possible D gene TRBD1, 6 bases. The germline V gene has CDR1 SGHNT and CDR2 YENEEA. CDR3 length: 12 residues. The V and J ends lost 5 bases and 5 bases respectively, with 10 bases between them. The CDR3 coding sequence is TGTGCCAGCAGCCAACGACAGGACGAGCAGTACTTC. Protein: CASSQRQDEQYF.